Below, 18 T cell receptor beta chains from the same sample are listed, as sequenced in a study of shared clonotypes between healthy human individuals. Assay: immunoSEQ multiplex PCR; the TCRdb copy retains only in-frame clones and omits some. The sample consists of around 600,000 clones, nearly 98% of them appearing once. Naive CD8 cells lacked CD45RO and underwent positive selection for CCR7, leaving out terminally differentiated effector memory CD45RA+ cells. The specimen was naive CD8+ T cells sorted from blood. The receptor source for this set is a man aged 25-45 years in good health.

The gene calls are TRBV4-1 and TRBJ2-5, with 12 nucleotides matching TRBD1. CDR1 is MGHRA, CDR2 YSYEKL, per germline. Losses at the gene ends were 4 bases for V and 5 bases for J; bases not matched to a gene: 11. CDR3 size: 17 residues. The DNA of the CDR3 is TGCGCCAGCAGCCGCCGGGGACAGGGGGCACTCTCCGAGACCCAGTACTTC. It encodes CASSRRGQGALSETQYF.

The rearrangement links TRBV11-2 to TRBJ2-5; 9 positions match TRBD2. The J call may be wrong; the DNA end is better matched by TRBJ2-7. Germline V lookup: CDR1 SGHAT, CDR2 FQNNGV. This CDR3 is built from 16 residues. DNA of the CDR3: TGTGCCAGCAGCTCGCGATTTTCTAGCGGGACCTACGAGCAGTACTTC. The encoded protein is CASSSRFSSGTYEQYF.

CDR3 sequence (DNA): TGTGCCAGTAGTGTAGGACTTGGGCAATTCTATGGCTACACCTTC. This encodes CASSVGLGQFYGYTF. The chain links TRBV19 to TRBJ1-2; D gene unclear. With 5 bases removed from V and 4 bases from J, the gap between germline ends came to 17 bases. This CDR3 comprises 15 residues. Per germline, CDR1 LNHDA and CDR2 SQIVND (reference sequence).

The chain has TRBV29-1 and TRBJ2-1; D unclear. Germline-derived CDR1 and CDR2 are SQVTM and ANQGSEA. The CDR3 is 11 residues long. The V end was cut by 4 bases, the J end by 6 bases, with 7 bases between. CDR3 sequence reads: CSVGSGNEQFF. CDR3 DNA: TGCAGCGTTGGATCCGGCAATGAGCAGTTCTTC.

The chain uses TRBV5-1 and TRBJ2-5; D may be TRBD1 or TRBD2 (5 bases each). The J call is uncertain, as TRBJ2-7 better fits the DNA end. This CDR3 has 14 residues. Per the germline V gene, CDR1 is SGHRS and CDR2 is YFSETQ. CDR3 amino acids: CASSLGGPRREQYF. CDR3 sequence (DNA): TGCGCCAGCAGCTTGGGGGGACCCAGGCGCGAGCAGTACTTC.

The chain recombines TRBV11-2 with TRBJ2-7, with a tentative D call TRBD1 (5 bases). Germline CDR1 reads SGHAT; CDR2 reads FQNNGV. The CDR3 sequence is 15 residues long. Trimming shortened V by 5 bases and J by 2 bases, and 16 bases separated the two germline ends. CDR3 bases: TGTGCCAGCAGCGATCCCCTGACAGCCCCCTACGAGCAGTACTTC. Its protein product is CASSDPLTAPYEQYF.

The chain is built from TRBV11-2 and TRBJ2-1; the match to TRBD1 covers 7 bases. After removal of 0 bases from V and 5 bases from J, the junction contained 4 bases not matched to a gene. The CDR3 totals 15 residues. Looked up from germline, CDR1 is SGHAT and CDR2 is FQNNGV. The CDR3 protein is CASSLDGGTDNEQFF. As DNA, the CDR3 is TGTGCCAGCAGCTTAGACGGTGGGACAGACAATGAGCAGTTCTTC.

CDR3 amino acids: CATTPGTAKNIQYF. The CDR3 DNA is TGTGCCACCACCCCCGGGACGGCCAAAAACATTCAGTACTTC. This chain uses TRBV6-5 with TRBJ2-4; D might be TRBD1 or TRBD2, each matching 5 bases. The CDR3 contains 14 residues. V shed 10 bases and J shed 1 base, with 14 bases lying between them. CDR1 MNHEY and CDR2 SVGAGI come from the germline V gene.

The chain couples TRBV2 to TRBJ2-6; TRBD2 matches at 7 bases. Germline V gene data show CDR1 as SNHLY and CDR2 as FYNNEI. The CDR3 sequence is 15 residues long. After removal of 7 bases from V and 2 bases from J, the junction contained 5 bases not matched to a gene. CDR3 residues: CASIAGEAGANVLTF. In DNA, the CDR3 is TGTGCCAGCATTGCGGGAGAGGCTGGGGCCAACGTCCTGACTTTC.

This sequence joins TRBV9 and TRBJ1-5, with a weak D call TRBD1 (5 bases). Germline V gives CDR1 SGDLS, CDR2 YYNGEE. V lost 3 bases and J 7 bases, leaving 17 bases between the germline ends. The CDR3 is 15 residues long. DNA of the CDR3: TGTGCCAGCAGCGAAACAGGAGACCCAGGGCAGCCCCAGCATTTT. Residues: CASSETGDPGQPQHF.

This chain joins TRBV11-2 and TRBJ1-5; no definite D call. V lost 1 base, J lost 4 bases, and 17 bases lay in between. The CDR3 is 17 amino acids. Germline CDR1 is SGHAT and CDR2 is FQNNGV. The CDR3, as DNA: TGTGCCAGCAGCTTAGGTCTGGGCAAGTTAGAGAATCAGCCCCAGCATTTT. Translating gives CASSLGLGKLENQPQHF.

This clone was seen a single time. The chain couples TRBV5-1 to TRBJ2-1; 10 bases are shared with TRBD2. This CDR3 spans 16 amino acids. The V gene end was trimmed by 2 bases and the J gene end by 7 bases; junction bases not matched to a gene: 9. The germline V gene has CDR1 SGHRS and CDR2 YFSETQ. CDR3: CASSFLSGRARNEQFF. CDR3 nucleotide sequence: TGCGCCAGCAGCTTTTTAAGCGGGAGGGCCAGGAATGAGCAGTTCTTC.

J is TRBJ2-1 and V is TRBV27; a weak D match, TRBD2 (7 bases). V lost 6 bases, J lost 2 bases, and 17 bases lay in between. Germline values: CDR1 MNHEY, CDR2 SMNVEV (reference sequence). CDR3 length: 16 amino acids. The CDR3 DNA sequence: TGTGCCAGCAGCCCCCCGGGGGGCTTCACCTACAATGAGCAGTTCTTC. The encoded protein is CASSPPGGFTYNEQFF.

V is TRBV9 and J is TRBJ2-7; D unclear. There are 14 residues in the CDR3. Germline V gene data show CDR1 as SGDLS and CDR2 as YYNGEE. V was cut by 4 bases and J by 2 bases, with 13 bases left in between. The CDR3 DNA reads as TGTGCCAGCAGCCCCCCTAGTAAGCCCTACGAGCAGTACTTC. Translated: CASSPPSKPYEQYF. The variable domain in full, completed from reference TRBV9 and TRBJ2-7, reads DSGVTQTPKHLITATGQRVTLRCSPRSGDLSVYWYQQSLDQGLQFLIQYYNGEERAKGNILERFSAQQFPDLHSELNLSSLELGDSALYFCASSPPSKPYEQYFGPGTRLTVT.

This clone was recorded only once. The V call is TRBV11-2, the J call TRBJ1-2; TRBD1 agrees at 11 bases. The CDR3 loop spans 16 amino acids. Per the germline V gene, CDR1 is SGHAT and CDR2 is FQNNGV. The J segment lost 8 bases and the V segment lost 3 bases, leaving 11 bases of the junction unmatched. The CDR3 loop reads CASSFAGTGGFGGYTF. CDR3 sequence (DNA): TGTGCCAGCAGCTTCGCCGGGACAGGGGGATTCGGAGGCTACACCTTC.

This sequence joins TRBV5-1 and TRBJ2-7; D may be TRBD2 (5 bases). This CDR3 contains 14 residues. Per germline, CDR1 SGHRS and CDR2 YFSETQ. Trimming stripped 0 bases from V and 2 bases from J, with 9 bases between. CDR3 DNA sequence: TGCGCCAGCAGCTTGGGCGGGTTCGCCTACGAGCAGTACTTC. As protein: CASSLGGFAYEQYF.

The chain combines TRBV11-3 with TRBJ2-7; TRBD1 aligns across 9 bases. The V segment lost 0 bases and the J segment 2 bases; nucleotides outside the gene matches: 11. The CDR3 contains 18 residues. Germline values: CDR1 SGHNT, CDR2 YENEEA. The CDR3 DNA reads TGTGCCAGCAGCTTAGAGCGCGGACCGGGACAGGGAGCCTACGAGCAGTACTTC. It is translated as CASSLERGPGQGAYEQYF. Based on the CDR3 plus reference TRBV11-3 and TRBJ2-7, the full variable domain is EAGVVQSPRYKIIEKKQPVAFWCNPISGHNTLYWYLQNLGQGPELLIRYENEEAVDDSQLPKDRFSAERLKGVDSTLKIQPAELGDSAVYLCASSLERGPGQGAYEQYFGPGTRLTVT.

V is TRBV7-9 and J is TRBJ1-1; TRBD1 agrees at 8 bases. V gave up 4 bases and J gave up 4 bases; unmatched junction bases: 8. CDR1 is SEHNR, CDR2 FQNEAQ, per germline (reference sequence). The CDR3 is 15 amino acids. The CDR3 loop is CASSWPDRGSTEAFF. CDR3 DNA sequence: TGTGCCAGCAGCTGGCCCGACAGGGGATCCACTGAAGCTTTCTTT. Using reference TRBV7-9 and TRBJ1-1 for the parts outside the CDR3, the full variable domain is DTGVSQNPRHKITKRGQNVTFRCDPISEHNRLYWYRQTLGQGPEFLTYFQNEAQLEKSRLLSDRFSAERPKGSFSTLEIQRTEQGDSAMYLCASSWPDRGSTEAFFGQGTRLTVV.